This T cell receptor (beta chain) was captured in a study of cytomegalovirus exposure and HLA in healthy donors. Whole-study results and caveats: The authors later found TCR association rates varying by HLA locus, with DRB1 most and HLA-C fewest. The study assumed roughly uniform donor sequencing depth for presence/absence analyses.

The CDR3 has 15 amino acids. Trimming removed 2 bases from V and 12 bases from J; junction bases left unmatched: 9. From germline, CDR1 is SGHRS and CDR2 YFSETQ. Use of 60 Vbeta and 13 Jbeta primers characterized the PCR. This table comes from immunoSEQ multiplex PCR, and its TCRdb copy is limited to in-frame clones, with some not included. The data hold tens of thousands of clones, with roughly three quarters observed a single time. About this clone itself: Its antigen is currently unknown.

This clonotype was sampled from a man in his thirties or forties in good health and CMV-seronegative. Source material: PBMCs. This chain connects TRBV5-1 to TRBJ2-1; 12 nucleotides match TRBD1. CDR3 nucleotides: TGCGCCAGCAGCTTTGGGACAGGGGGCTTATTAAGGCAGTTCTTC. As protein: CASSFGTGGLLRQFF.